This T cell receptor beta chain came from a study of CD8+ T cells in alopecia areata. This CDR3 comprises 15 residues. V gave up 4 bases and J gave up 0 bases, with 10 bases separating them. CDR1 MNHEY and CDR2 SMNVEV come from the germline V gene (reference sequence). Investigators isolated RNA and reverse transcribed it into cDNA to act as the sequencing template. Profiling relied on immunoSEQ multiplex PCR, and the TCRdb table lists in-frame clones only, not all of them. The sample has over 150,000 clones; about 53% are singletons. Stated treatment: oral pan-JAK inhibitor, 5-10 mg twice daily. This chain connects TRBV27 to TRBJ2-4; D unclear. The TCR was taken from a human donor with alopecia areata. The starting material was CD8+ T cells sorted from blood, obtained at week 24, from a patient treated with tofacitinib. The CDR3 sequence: CASSSSPLAKNIQYF. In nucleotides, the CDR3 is TGTGCCAGCAGTTCCTCACCCTTAGCCAAAAACATTCAGTACTTC.